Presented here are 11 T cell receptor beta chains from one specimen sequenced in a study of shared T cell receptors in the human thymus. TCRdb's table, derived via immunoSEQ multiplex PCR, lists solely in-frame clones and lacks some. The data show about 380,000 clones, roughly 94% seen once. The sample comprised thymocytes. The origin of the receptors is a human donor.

CDR3 sequence: CASSFRLGGEETQYF. The CDR3 coding sequence is TGTGCCAGCAGCTTTCGTCTGGGGGGAGAAGAGACCCAGTACTTC. The J gene is TRBJ2-5, the V gene TRBV11-2, with TRBD2 as a possible D gene (6 bases). Germline V lookup: CDR1 SGHAT, CDR2 FQNNGV. The CDR3 is made up of 15 amino acids. Trimming removed 3 bases at V and 3 bases at J, with 14 bases between.

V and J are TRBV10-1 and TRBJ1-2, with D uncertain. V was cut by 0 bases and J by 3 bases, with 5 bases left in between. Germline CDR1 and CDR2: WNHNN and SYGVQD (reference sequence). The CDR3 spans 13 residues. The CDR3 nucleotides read TGCGCCAGCAGTGAGTCCCCGGACTATGGCTACACCTTC. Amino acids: CASSESPDYGYTF.

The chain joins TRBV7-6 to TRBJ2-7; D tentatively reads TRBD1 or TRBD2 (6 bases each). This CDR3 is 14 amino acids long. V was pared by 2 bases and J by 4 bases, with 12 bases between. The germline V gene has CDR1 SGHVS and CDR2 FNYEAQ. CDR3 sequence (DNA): TGTGCCAGCAGCTTAAGGGGGGCGTCTTACGAGCAGTACTTC. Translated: CASSLRGASYEQYF.

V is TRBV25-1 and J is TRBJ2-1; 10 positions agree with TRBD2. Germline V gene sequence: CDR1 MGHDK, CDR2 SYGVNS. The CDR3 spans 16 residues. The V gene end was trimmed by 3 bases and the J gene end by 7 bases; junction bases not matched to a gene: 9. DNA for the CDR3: TGTGCCAGCAGTGATAAGGGCCAGCGGGAGGGGAATGAGCAGTTCTTC. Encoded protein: CASSDKGQREGNEQFF.

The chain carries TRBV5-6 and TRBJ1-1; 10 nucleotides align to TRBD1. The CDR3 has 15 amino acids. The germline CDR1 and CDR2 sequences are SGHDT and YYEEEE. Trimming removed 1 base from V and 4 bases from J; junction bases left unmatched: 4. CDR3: CASSLPGQGCTEAFF. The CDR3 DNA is TGTGCCAGCAGCTTGCCGGGACAGGGGTGCACTGAAGCTTTCTTT.

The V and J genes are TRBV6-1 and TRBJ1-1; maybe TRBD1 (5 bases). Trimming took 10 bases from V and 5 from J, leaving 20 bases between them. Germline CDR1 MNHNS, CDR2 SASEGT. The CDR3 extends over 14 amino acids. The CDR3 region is CATGPAGSLTEAFF. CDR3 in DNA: TGTGCCACGGGGCCCGCGGGGAGTTTGACTGAAGCTTTCTTT.

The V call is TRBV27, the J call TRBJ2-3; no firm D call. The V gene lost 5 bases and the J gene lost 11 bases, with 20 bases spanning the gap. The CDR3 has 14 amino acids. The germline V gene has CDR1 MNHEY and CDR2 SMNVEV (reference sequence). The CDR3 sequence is CASSLVQVDGRQYF. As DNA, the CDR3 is TGTGCCAGCAGTCTAGTGCAGGTTGACGGTCGGCAGTATTTT.

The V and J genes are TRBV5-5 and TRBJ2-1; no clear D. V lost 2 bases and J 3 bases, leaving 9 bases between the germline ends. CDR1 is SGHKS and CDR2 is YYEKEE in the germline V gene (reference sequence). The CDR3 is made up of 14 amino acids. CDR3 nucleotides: TGTGCCAGCAGCTTCCACACTTTCTACAATGAGCAGTTCTTC. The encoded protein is CASSFHTFYNEQFF.

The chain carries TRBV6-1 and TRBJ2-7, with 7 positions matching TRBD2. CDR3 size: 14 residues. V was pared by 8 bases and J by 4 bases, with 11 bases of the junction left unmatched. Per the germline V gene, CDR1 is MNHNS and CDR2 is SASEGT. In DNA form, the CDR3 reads TGTGCCAGCCCAAGGGGAGGGGTCGCATACGAGCAGTACTTC. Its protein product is CASPRGGVAYEQYF.

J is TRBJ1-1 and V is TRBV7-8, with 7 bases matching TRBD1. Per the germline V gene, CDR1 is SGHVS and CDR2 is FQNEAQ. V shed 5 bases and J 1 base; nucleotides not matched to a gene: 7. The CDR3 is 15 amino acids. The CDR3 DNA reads TGTGCCAGCAGCAGCAAAGACAGGGAGAACACTGAAGCTTTCTTT. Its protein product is CASSSKDRENTEAFF. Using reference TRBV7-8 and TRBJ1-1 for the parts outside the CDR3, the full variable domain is GAGVSQSPRYKVAKRGQDVALRCDPISGHVSLFWYQQALGQGPEFLTYFQNEAQLDKSGLPSDRFFAERPEGSVSTLKIQRTQQEDSAVYLCASSSKDRENTEAFFGQGTRLTVV.

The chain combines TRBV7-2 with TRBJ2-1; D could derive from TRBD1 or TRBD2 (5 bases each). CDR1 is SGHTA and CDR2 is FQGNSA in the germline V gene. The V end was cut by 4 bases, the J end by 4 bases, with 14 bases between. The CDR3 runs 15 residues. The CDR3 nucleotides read TGTGCCAGCAGCTCGGAGGACACCCTTTACAATGAGCAGTTCTTC. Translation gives CASSSEDTLYNEQFF.